This T cell receptor (beta chain) was recovered during a study of T-cell reconstitution after alpha-beta-depleted transplantation in children. Findings and caveats of the study: T-cell counts and diversity at one year post-transplant came mainly from newly produced T cells. The origin of alpha-beta T cells about two months after transplant was reportedly several hundred expanded graft clones.

Unique molecular identifiers were used to barcode this TCRbeta library. TCRdb reanalysed the PCR reads using MiXCR and keeps one entry per CDR3 protein. The sample carries about 980,000 distinct CDR3 sequences, roughly 29% recorded once. Turning to this clonotype: Its specificity is not known.

The junction had 11 bases not matched to a gene; V was cut back by 2 bases and J by 6 bases. The germline CDR1 and CDR2 sequences are KGHSH and LQKENI. The CDR3 loop spans 16 amino acids. The chain carries TRBV18 and TRBJ2-7; 9 bases agree with TRBD1. The sequence came from a boy younger than two who had a stem cell transplant for SCID, so the T cells may come from the graft donor. Material: PBMCs, mostly from graft donor cells, obtained 360 days after TCRalphabeta/CD19-depleted stem cell transplant. CDR3 sequence (DNA): TGTGCCAGCTCACCAATTCCGGGACAGGGTAGGAGCGAGCAGTACTTC. This gives the protein CASSPIPGQGRSEQYF.